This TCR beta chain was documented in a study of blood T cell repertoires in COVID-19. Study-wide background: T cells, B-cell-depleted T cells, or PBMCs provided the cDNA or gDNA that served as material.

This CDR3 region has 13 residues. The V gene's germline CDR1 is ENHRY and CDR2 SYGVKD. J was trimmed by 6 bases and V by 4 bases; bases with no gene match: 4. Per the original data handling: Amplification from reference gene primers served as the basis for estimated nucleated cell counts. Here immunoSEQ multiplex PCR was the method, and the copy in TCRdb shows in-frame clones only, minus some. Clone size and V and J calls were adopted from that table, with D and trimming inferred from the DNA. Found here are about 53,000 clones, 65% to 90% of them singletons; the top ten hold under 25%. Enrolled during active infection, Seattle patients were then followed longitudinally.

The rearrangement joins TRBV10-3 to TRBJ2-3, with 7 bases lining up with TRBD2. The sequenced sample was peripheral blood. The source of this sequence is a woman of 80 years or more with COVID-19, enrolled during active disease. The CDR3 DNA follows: TGTGCCATCAGTGGAGGGAGGGTGGATACGCAGTATTTT. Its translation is CAISGGRVDTQYF.